This passage covers 11 T cell receptor beta chains from one sample sequenced in a study of response to subunit inactivated influenza vaccine. TCRdb independently ran MiXCR on the RT-PCR reads; one entry per CDR3 protein. The table has some 190,000 distinct CDR3 sequences, 13% to 15% seen once. The sequencing here drew on CD8+ T cells sorted from PBMCs, taken more than 4 days after vaccination. The source is a man aged 45-60 years who received an inactivated influenza vaccine.

This clonotype has more than one count but fewer than ten. The chain is built from TRBV7-9 and TRBJ2-1, with D possibly being TRBD2 (7 bases). CDR1 is SEHNR and CDR2 is FQNEAQ in the germline V gene (reference sequence). V shed 4 bases and J shed 2 bases, with 9 bases lying between them. This CDR3 has 14 residues. The CDR3 sequence is CASSWGGPYNEQFF. The CDR3 DNA is TGTGCCAGCAGCTGGGGGGGGCCCTACAATGAGCAGTTCTTC.

The chain links TRBV5-1 to TRBJ2-3; 9 bases fit TRBD1. The CDR3 spans 16 residues. V shed 4 bases and J 0 bases; nucleotides not matched to a gene: 6. The V gene's germline CDR1 is SGHRS and CDR2 YFSETQ. CDR3: CASSRRQGGSTDTQYF. The CDR3 region has the DNA TGCGCCAGCAGCCGTAGACAGGGGGGTAGCACAGATACGCAGTATTTT. Complete variable domain (other parts from reference TRBV5-1 and TRBJ2-3): KAGVTQTPRYLIKTRGQQVTLSCSPISGHRSVSWYQQTPGQGLQFLFEYFSETQRNKGNFPGRFSGRQFSNSRSEMNVSTLELGDSALYLCASSRRQGGSTDTQYFGPGTRLTVL.

This clonotype has more than one count but fewer than ten. The chain uses TRBV11-1 and TRBJ2-3; 9 nucleotides agree with TRBD2. CDR1 and CDR2 from the germline V gene are SGHAT and FQDESV (reference sequence). The CDR3 length is 18 residues. The trim removed 1 base at V and 6 bases at J, leaving 14 bases unmatched. CDR3 in DNA: TGTGCCAGCAGCTTAGTCCACTGGCTAGCGGGAATTTCGGATACGCAGTATTTT. This gives the protein CASSLVHWLAGISDTQYF.

This chain uses TRBV27 with TRBJ1-1; weak D call: TRBD1 (5 bases). The CDR3 contains 13 residues. Trimming shortened V by 3 bases and J by 2 bases, and 7 bases separated the two germline ends. CDR1 and CDR2 (germline): MNHEY, SMNVEV (reference sequence). The CDR3 reads CASSLTDNTEAFF. The CDR3 DNA is TGTGCCAGCAGTTTGACAGATAACACTGAAGCTTTCTTT.

This chain links TRBV11-3 with TRBJ2-1; the D gene is possibly TRBD2 (6 bases). The germline V gene encodes CDR1 SGHNT and CDR2 YENEEA. V shed 5 bases and J shed 7 bases, with 18 bases lying between them. The CDR3 consists of 15 residues. CDR3 amino acids: CASSPRDSLMNEQFF. The CDR3, as DNA: TGTGCCAGCAGCCCACGGGACTCCTTGATGAATGAGCAGTTCTTC.

The chain joins TRBV6-1 to TRBJ2-1; D is unclear. This CDR3 spans 14 amino acids. V lost 4 bases to trimming and J lost 0 bases, with 7 bases between them. The germline V gene encodes CDR1 MNHNS and CDR2 SASEGT. The CDR3: CASSGQSSYNEQFF. Written as DNA, the CDR3 is TGTGCCAGCAGTGGGCAGAGCTCCTACAATGAGCAGTTCTTC.

The chain is built from TRBV28 and TRBJ2-5, with 8 bases fitting TRBD1. The CDR3 sequence is 14 residues long. CDR1 is MDHEN, CDR2 SYDVKM, per germline. Trimming cost V 3 bases and J 5 bases; bases outside gene matches: 5. Here the CDR3 DNA reads TGTGCCAGCAGTTTGACAGGGGTCGCGGAGACCCAGTACTTC. Translation: CASSLTGVAETQYF.

This chain joins TRBV2 and TRBJ2-1; TRBD2 aligns across 11 bases. Germline loops: CDR1 SNHLY, CDR2 FYNNEI. CDR3 size: 18 residues. For the CDR3, the DNA is TGTACCCGCAGTTTTTCCGGGACTAGCGGAGCCTCCTACAATGAGCAGTTCTTC. Protein sequence: CTRSFSGTSGASYNEQFF.

This clonotype has ten or more counts. V usage is TRBV12-3 or TRBV12-4 and J usage is TRBJ1-5; D is undetermined. There are 13 residues in the CDR3. Trimming cost V 6 bases and J 3 bases, with 9 bases left between them. The CDR3 region has the DNA TGTGCCAGCAGCCGCGATCACAATCAGCCCCAGCATTTT. Protein: CASSRDHNQPQHF.

This clonotype came up a few times. The chain recombines TRBV6-2 or TRBV6-3 with TRBJ2-7; the match to TRBD1 covers 8 bases. J gave up 1 base and V 10 bases, and 6 bases lay outside the gene matches. CDR1 and CDR2 from the germline V gene are MNHEY and SVGEGT. The CDR3 contains 13 residues. Here the CDR3 reads CANYWDRSYEQYF. The CDR3 bases are TGTGCCAACTACTGGGACAGGTCCTACGAGCAGTACTTC.

This rearrangement joins TRBV7-9 to TRBJ1-1; D is unclear. Deletions cut 7 bases from V and 1 base from J, with 7 bases between. This CDR3 has 12 amino acids. Germline V gene lookup returns CDR1 SEHNR and CDR2 FQNEAQ (reference sequence). Here the CDR3 DNA reads TGTGCCAGCACCATGGGGAACACTGAAGCTTTCTTT. Protein product: CASTMGNTEAFF. Looking up the rest from reference TRBV7-9 and TRBJ1-1 gives the full variable domain: DTGVSQNPRHKITKRGQNVTFRCDPISEHNRLYWYRQTLGQGPEFLTYFQNEAQLEKSRLLSDRFSAERPKGSFSTLEIQRTEQGDSAMYLCASTMGNTEAFFGQGTRLTVV.